This TCR beta chain comes out of a study of T cells in localized non-small cell lung cancer (dated by TCRdb to 2018 to 2021). With regard to the full study: The study examined T cell repertoires in 200 to 300 patients with early-stage NSCLC and compared tumors with uninvolved tumor-adjacent lungs. NSCLC patients had a mean age of around 70 years, and around 140 were male and over 85 female. All 250 or so NSCLC patients in the cohort were treatment-naive and had localized lung tumors that were resected. Study-wide conclusions, independent of this receptor: Higher blood T cell density associated with longer overall survival, while higher adjacent-lung clonality associated with shorter survival. Of the top 100 tumor clones, a median of roughly 56 were detected in paired uninvolved adjacent lung; under 30 were also among that lung's top 100. Because multi-region tumor sequencing was not performed, intratumor heterogeneity could not be ruled out. Because the study design was exploratory, TCR variables were selected using unadjusted p-values without false-discovery rate correction. Uninvolved tumor-adjacent lung showed the highest T cell clonality, higher than tumor, which suggests more focused antigenic responses in the uninvolved tumor-adjacent lung.

To note about this clone: What antigen it recognizes has not been identified. Base qualities are not at hand, and no much larger clone is one base apart.

The immunoSEQ Assay was used to sequence TCR beta CDR3 regions from DNA. Under the source paper's analysis protocol: T cell density was computed as TCR beta template counts normalized to usable DNA estimated by amplifying housekeeping genes. The preseqR package was used to estimate richness by extrapolating to 400,000 templates for PBMC samples and to 120,000 templates for tissue samples. Clonality was defined by subtracting Pielou's evenness from one. Tissue-enriched TCRs were identified through differential abundance testing performed on productive amino-acid clonotypes, with a minimum total count of 5 and an alpha of 0.1. Repertoire overlap between compartments was quantified with the Jaccard Index and Morisita Overlap Index. GLIPH grouped TCR beta CDR3s together with public tetramer-defined viral CDR3s, and a viral motif had to include at least three viral sequences and also show V-gene enrichment. Entries here come from immuneACCESS through TCRdb and include only in-frame sequences with V and J called. Some clones fail to appear in such tables; in the studies checked, an unresolved V gene covers under half of the shortfall, and the cause of the remainder is unknown. V, J and clone size reflect that table, while D and trimming were determined from the DNA. For this sample there are 25,000 or so clones; 88% appear just once. 5.5% to 7.5% of the sample rests with the top ten.

The V end gives up 5 bases and the J end 8 bases, leaving 14 bases in the junction not matched to a gene. The germline V gene specifies SQVTM as CDR1 and ANQGSEA as CDR2. The CDR3 sequence holds 14 residues, the cysteine and phenylalanine included. CDR3 DNA only is kept here, 42 bases in frame from base 1. At diagnosis, tumor, uninvolved tumor-adjacent lung and peripheral blood were collected and then preserved as a mix of FFPE and fresh-frozen material. For TCR repertoire profiling, blood samples were analyzed as peripheral blood mononuclear cells. Here the sequenced sample was PBMCs, taken before any cancer treatment. This clonotype originated in a man aged 35-69 years with stage II lung adenocarcinoma. The rearrangement joined TRBV29-1 to TRBJ2-7; 8 of the junction bases match TRBD1. The CDR3 reads as follows: CSVREHRQGYQQYF. The DNA reads as follows: TGCAGCGTTAGGGAGCACCGACAGGGGTATCAGCAGTACTTC.